This entry describes one T cell receptor beta chain. The data belong to a study of blood T cell repertoires in COVID-19. Across the study: The analysed material was cDNA or gDNA that came from T cells, B-cell-depleted T cells, or PBMCs.

Profiling relied on immunoSEQ multiplex PCR, and the TCRdb table lists in-frame clones only, not all of them. The table lists some 90,000 clones, about 82% of them singletons. Input material: peripheral blood. The TCR was taken from a human donor in a cohort sampled during active COVID-19.

CDR3 coding DNA: TGTGCCTGGAATTCCGGGTCCCGCCTAAACAATGAGCAGTTCTTC. This codes for CAWNSGSRLNNEQFF. This chain connects TRBV30 to TRBJ2-1; D unresolved. Trimming removed 4 bases from V and 5 bases from J, with 18 bases in between. This CDR3 is built from 15 residues. CDR1 GTSNPN and CDR2 SVGIG come from the germline V gene (reference sequence). Full variable domain (rest looked up from reference TRBV30 and TRBJ2-1): SQTIHQWPATLVQPVGSPLSLECTVEGTSNPNLYWYRQAAGRGLQLLFYSVGIGQISSEVPQNLSASRPQDRQFILSSKKLLLSDSGFYLCAWNSGSRLNNEQFFGPGTRLTVL.